What follows are 4 T cell receptor beta chains derived from one specimen sequenced in a study of CD8+CD57+ T cells in acquired aplastic anemia. Investigators profiled TCR beta VDJ and CDR3 from genomic DNA template. MiXCR, applied by TCRdb to the reads, yields one record per CDR3 protein. This table has tens of thousands of distinct CDR3 sequences, 40% to 50% appearing once. Material for sequencing was sorted CD4+, CD8+, or CD8+CD57+ T cells (not recorded which) from PBMCs. These receptors came from a human donor in good health, serving as a control.

This clonotype was observed a handful of times. The chain combines TRBV10-1 with TRBJ1-1; D ambiguous. There are 14 residues in the CDR3. V lost 0 bases and J lost 0, with 5 bases in between. Germline-derived CDR1 and CDR2 are WNHNN and SYGVQD (reference sequence). The CDR3 region is CASSESQVNTEAFF. CDR3 nucleotide sequence: TGCGCCAGCAGTGAGTCTCAAGTGAACACTGAAGCTTTCTTT.

A remark on this clonotype: One base away lies a much larger clone, so this may be a sequencing read error. The rearrangement links TRBV11-3 to TRBJ1-1; D uncertain. V was cut by 1 base and J by 10 bases, with 10 bases left in between. The CDR3 has 12 amino acids. The germline CDR1 and CDR2 sequences are SGHNT and YENEEA. This CDR3 is CASSLGWAGAFF. The CDR3, as DNA: TGTGCCAGCAGCTTAGGGTGGGCCGGAGCTTTCTTT.

The rearrangement joins TRBV7-6 to TRBJ2-7; maybe TRBD2 (6 bases). The CDR3 loop spans 13 amino acids. V dropped 5 bases and J dropped 3 bases, with 11 bases sitting between them. Germline V gives CDR1 SGHVS, CDR2 FNYEAQ. The CDR3 here is CASSISGDYEQYF. The DNA of the CDR3 is TGTGCCAGCAGCATCTCGGGGGACTACGAGCAGTACTTC. The full variable domain, with the rest looked up from reference TRBV7-6 and TRBJ2-7, is GAGVSQSPRYKVTKRGQDVALRCDPISGHVSLYWYRQALGQGPEFLTYFNYEAQQDKSGLPNDRFSAERPEGSISTLTIQRTEQRDSAMYRCASSISGDYEQYFGPGTRLTVT.

The CDR3 DNA follows: TGTGCCACCAGCAGAGTGGCAGGGCCCTACGAGCAGTACTTC. It encodes CATSRVAGPYEQYF. This rearrangement joins TRBV15 to TRBJ2-7; D is possibly TRBD1 (5 bases). The CDR3 sequence is 14 residues long. Germline values: CDR1 LNHNV, CDR2 YYDKDF (reference sequence). The V gene lost 1 base and the J gene lost 2 bases, with 9 bases spanning the gap.